These 18 T cell receptor beta chains came from one sample sequenced in a study of T cell responses to AZD1222 COVID-19 vaccine (dated by TCRdb to the early 2020s). Library preparation employed the immunoSEQ multiplex PCR assay. Sourced from immuneACCESS, this table was stored by TCRdb with only in-frame sequences that have V and J called. A share of the clones is absent; for the studies checked, an unresolved V gene accounts for under half, and the remainder has no known explanation. Present in this sample are some 120,000 clones, 88% of which were seen just once. 4% to 4.5% of the sample is in the top ten clones. The time point label, as the study defines it: baseline before first vaccination. Source: peripheral blood, taken on day 0 of AZD1222 vaccination. The receptor source for this set is an adult in good health.

The chain links TRBV29-1 to TRBJ2-2; weak D call: TRBD1 (6 bases). Trimming removed 7 bases at V and 7 bases at J, with 25 bases between. This CDR3 comprises 16 residues. CDR1 and CDR2 from the germline V gene are SQVTM and ANQGSEA. CDR3 nucleotide sequence: TGCAGCGCCCCGGGTACTGGGGGCGATTTGGGCGGGGAGCTGTTTTTT. Encoded protein: CSAPGTGGDLGGELFF.

This rearrangement joins TRBV20-1 to TRBJ1-5; the D gene is possibly TRBD1 (6 bases). This CDR3 comprises 14 residues. Germline CDR1 is DFQATT and CDR2 is SNEGSKA (reference sequence). Trimming pared 3 bases from V and 9 bases from J, leaving 18 bases between. The CDR3 is CSASTGSGSLPQHF. The CDR3 DNA is TGCAGTGCTAGTACAGGGTCGGGAAGTTTGCCCCAGCATTTT.

The genes are TRBV4-2 and TRBJ2-6, with D possibly TRBD2 on 5 matching bases. V lost 1 base to trimming and J lost 4 bases, with 8 bases between them. The CDR3 is made up of 15 amino acids. Per the germline V gene, CDR1 is LGHNA and CDR2 is YNFKEQ. The CDR3 DNA reads TGTGCCAGCAGCCAAGGGGAGTCCGGGGCCAACGTCCTGACTTTC. Protein sequence: CASSQGESGANVLTF.

The chain links TRBV7-8 to TRBJ2-3; tentative D call: TRBD1 (5 bases). The germline CDR1 and CDR2 sequences are SGHVS and FQNEAQ. V was pared by 1 base and J by 6 bases, with 17 bases between. This CDR3 has 16 amino acids. The CDR3 loop is CASSLGWGRVLDTQYF. CDR3 nucleotide sequence: TGTGCCAGCAGCTTAGGGTGGGGCAGGGTCCTGGATACGCAGTATTTT.

This rearrangement joins TRBV2 to TRBJ2-2; possibly TRBD1 or TRBD2 for D (5 bases each). The CDR3 runs to 14 residues. CDR1 is SNHLY, CDR2 FYNNEI, per germline. Trimming removed 6 bases from V and 2 bases from J, with 10 bases in between. CDR3: CASSLRDNTGELFF. The CDR3 DNA is TGTGCCAGCAGCCTCCGGGACAACACCGGGGAGCTGTTTTTT.

This chain links TRBV18 with TRBJ1-6; D is possibly TRBD1 (5 bases). The germline gives CDR1 KGHSH, CDR2 LQKENI. Trimming shortened V by 3 bases and J by 9 bases, and 18 bases separated the two germline ends. This CDR3 is built from 16 residues. CDR3 protein: CASSPPGSGVGSPLHF. CDR3 sequence (DNA): TGTGCCAGCTCACCCCCCGGTTCGGGGGTTGGTTCACCCCTCCACTTT.

The chain links TRBV18 to TRBJ1-1; possible D gene TRBD1, 6 bases. Trimming took off 4 bases at V and 3 bases at J, with 12 bases between the two ends. Germline values: CDR1 KGHSH, CDR2 LQKENI. The CDR3 has 14 residues. CDR3 DNA: TGTGCCAGCTCACTCCAGGGGAGGGACACTGAAGCTTTCTTT. This codes for CASSLQGRDTEAFF.

The chain has TRBV5-1 and TRBJ1-5; possible D gene TRBD1, 5 bases. The CDR3 covers 15 residues. Germline V gene sequence: CDR1 SGHRS, CDR2 YFSETQ. V was pared by 0 bases and J by 5 bases, with 12 bases between. CDR3 in amino acids: CASSLDYGGYQPQHF. For the CDR3, the DNA is TGCGCCAGCAGCTTGGATTACGGGGGATATCAGCCCCAGCATTTT.

The chain combines TRBV7-2 with TRBJ1-2; no reliable D call. Trimming removed 5 bases from V and 3 bases from J, with 13 bases in between. CDR3 length: 14 amino acids. In germline, CDR1 is SGHTA, CDR2 FQGNSA. The CDR3 DNA reads as TGTGCCAGCAGCAAGCTCGCTCTGGACTATGGCTACACCTTC. The encoded protein is CASSKLALDYGYTF.

A single count supports this clone. The chain links TRBV9 to TRBJ2-1; the D gene is possibly TRBD1 (5 bases). CDR3 length: 15 residues. Germline values: CDR1 SGDLS, CDR2 YYNGEE. V gave up 0 bases and J gave up 6 bases, with 13 bases separating them. The CDR3, as DNA: TGTGCCAGCAGCGTAGCTCGAGCAGGGTCCAATGAGCAGTTCTTC. Translated: CASSVARAGSNEQFF.

The rearrangement uses TRBV11-3 and TRBJ2-5; 8 bases agree with TRBD1. CDR3 size: 16 residues. Trimming removed 0 bases from V and 2 bases from J; junction bases left unmatched: 5. The germline CDR1 and CDR2 sequences are SGHNT and YENEEA. This CDR3 reads CASSLEDRVGQETQYF. CDR3 sequence (DNA): TGTGCCAGCAGCTTAGAGGACAGGGTCGGACAAGAGACCCAGTACTTC.

The V and J genes are TRBV4-3 and TRBJ2-5; possible D gene TRBD1, 6 bases. Germline V gene lookup returns CDR1 LGHNA and CDR2 YSLEER. The germline V and J ends were trimmed by 4 bases and 5 bases, with 17 bases remaining between them. This CDR3 spans 15 amino acids. The CDR3 reads CASSRQDSYWETQYF. CDR3 DNA: TGCGCCAGCAGCCGCCAGGACAGCTATTGGGAGACCCAGTACTTC.

The chain couples TRBV24-1 to TRBJ2-3; maybe TRBD1 (6 bases). The germline V gene has CDR1 KGHDR and CDR2 SFDVKD. The CDR3 has 15 residues. Trimming shortened V by 0 bases and J by 6 bases, and 12 bases separated the two germline ends. In DNA form, the CDR3 reads TGTGCCACCAGTGATTTGCAGGGACAAGGCGATACGCAGTATTTT. As protein: CATSDLQGQGDTQYF.

This chain links TRBV29-1 with TRBJ2-7, with D unclear. V lost 3 bases and J 1 base, leaving 7 bases between the germline ends. The CDR3 runs 12 residues. Per the germline V gene, CDR1 is SQVTM and CDR2 is ANQGSEA. The CDR3 nucleotides read TGCAGCGTTGAGGACCAGTCCTACGAGCAGTACTTC. Its protein is CSVEDQSYEQYF.

The rearrangement uses TRBV12-3 or TRBV12-4 and TRBJ1-1, with D unresolved. The ends were cut back, 2 bases at V and 11 bases at J, with 15 bases in the middle. The CDR3 loop spans 13 amino acids. The CDR3 bases are TGTGCCAGCAGTTTAAGTGGCACCTCTTGGGCTTTCTTT. This sequence encodes CASSLSGTSWAFF.

This clone was recorded only once. The chain combines TRBV19 with TRBJ2-6, with TRBD1 matching over 8 bases. Trimming at V came to 4 bases and at J to 2 bases, leaving 16 bases not matched to a gene. The CDR3 totals 20 residues. The germline V gene encodes CDR1 LNHDA and CDR2 SQIVND (reference sequence). CDR3 coding DNA: TGTGCCAGTAGTACGGGGCCTACCGGGACAGGAAAACCTGGGGCCAACGTCCTGACTTTC. Translated, it gives CASSTGPTGTGKPGANVLTF.

This chain connects TRBV7-6 to TRBJ2-1; 10 nucleotides match TRBD2. The V and J ends lost 5 bases and 6 bases, in that order; junction bases with no gene match: 4. The germline CDR1 and CDR2 sequences are SGHVS and FNYEAQ. The CDR3 extends over 14 amino acids. The CDR3 DNA follows: TGTGCCAGCAGCGAGCTAGCGGGGGCCAATGAGCAGTTCTTC. Translation gives CASSELAGANEQFF.

This sequence joins TRBV27 and TRBJ1-2; D possibly corresponds to TRBD1 (6 bases). Germline V gene data show CDR1 as MNHEY and CDR2 as SMNVEV (reference sequence). This CDR3 is built from 15 residues. The V and J ends lost 7 bases and 2 bases respectively, with 17 bases between them. The CDR3 region is CASTPVPGANYGYTF. CDR3 in DNA: TGTGCCAGCACCCCCGTCCCGGGGGCGAACTATGGCTACACCTTC.